This T cell receptor (beta chain) was observed in a study of T cell repertoires in cytomegalovirus infection (dated by TCRdb to about 2019). Notes on the research overall: Recently identified HLA-C-restricted CMV epitopes, whose presentation resists viral immunomodulation, were targeted by peptide stimulations together with well-studied HLA-B-restricted epitopes. Donor HLA type was relevant to the analysis, as public TCR beta signatures indicated carriage of CMV infection together with the matching HLA type.

CDR1 SGHRS and CDR2 YFSETQ are derived from the germline V gene. The CDR3 contains 16 residues, cysteine and phenylalanine counted. This entry keeps only the CDR3 DNA: 48 bases, framed from base 1. Trimming accounts for 1 base at V and 0 bases at J, while the number of junction bases matched to no gene is 4. What the authors observed across the whole study: The ex vivo response was dominated by HLA-C-restricted CMV-specific TCR beta clonotypes, which also provided the single most frequent clonotype in two of eight donors. In both this cohort and an independent roughly 360-donor cohort, the cumulative frequency of public TCR beta family members distinguished carriers of CMV infection plus the relevant HLA type.

With regard to this clonotype: Its antigen is not yet known. There are no base qualities to consult, and no much larger clone falls within one base.

Instrument on record: Illumina HiSeq 1500. The public reads were reanalyzed by TCRdb: fastp trimming at Q25, MiXCR alignment, in-frame beta chains only. CDR3 protein duplicates are merged, each entry listing the most common genes and DNA. For this sample the table gives 200,000 to 250,000 distinct CDR3 sequences, of which around two fifths were detected only once. Around 60% of the sample lies in the top ten. This specimen's treatment or condition label, per the study, means: in vitro stimulation with specific CMV peptide epitopes to enrich CMV-specific T cells. Sample: CD8+ T cells from cultured PBMCs, taken from culture after CMV antigen stimulation. This receptor was identified in a human donor in good health (CMV status not recorded). Some clones in this sample may be carry-over from other donors' samples. This chain joins TRBV5-1 to TRBJ2-3; 8 bases in the junction line up with TRBD2. The bases are TGCGCCAGCAGCTTGCGCGGGGGGACTAGCACAGATACGCAGTATTTT. Its protein product is CASSLRGGTSTDTQYF.